This passage covers 18 T cell receptor beta chains from one sample sequenced in a study of blood T cell repertoires in COVID-19. Repertoires were generated with immunoSEQ multiplex PCR, while TCRdb's copy carries only in-frame clones and drops some. The sample includes 300,000 to 350,000 clones, 83% of them seen just once. The sample was peripheral blood. Receptors were obtained from a man aged 25-45 years with active or convalescent COVID-19.

The chain combines TRBV2 with TRBJ1-3, with D unclear. The CDR3 runs 15 residues. Trimming cost V 7 bases and J 2 bases, with 15 bases left between them. Germline values: CDR1 SNHLY, CDR2 FYNNEI. The CDR3 DNA is TGTGCCAGCACCTACCAGTGGGGAGCTGGAAACACCATATATTTT. Translating gives CASTYQWGAGNTIYF.

The chain links TRBV4-1 to TRBJ2-7; D gene unclear. Between the trimmed V and J ends, which lost 0 bases and 3 bases, there was a span of 9 bases. The germline gives CDR1 MGHRA, CDR2 YSYEKL. The CDR3 has 14 amino acids. CDR3 residues: CASSQDPAYYEQYF. CDR3 DNA: TGCGCCAGCAGCCAAGACCCTGCCTACTACGAGCAGTACTTC.

J is TRBJ2-3 and V is TRBV7-2; TRBD2 might be the D (5 bases). This CDR3 has 16 amino acids. Between the trimmed V and J ends, which lost 1 base and 0 bases, there was a span of 11 bases. Germline CDR1 SGHTA, CDR2 FQGNSA. CDR3 loop: CASSLVGRPSTDTQYF. CDR3 DNA sequence: TGTGCCAGCAGCTTAGTAGGGAGACCTAGCACAGATACGCAGTATTTT. The entire variable domain, with the rest obtained from reference TRBV7-2 and TRBJ2-3, is as follows: GAGVSQSPSNKVTEKGKDVELRCDPISGHTALYWYRQSLGQGLEFLIYFQGNSAPDKSGLPSDRFSAERTGGSVSTLTIQRTQQEDSAVYLCASSLVGRPSTDTQYFGPGTRLTVL.

This clone was seen a handful of times. The rearrangement uses TRBV4-1 and TRBJ1-2; TRBD1 might be the D (6 bases). Trimming removed 1 base at V and 7 bases at J, with 16 bases between. Per germline, CDR1 MGHRA and CDR2 YSYEKL. The CDR3 sequence is 15 residues long. CDR3 in DNA: TGCGCCAGCAGCCAAGGGACAGTCGAAAATCGTGGCTACACCTTC. This translates into CASSQGTVENRGYTF.

The V and J genes are TRBV4-3 and TRBJ1-5, with no clear D. This CDR3 region has 15 residues. CDR1 is LGHNA, CDR2 YSLEER, per germline. Trimming took 1 base from V and 4 from J, leaving 11 bases between them. CDR3 DNA sequence: TGCGCCAGCAGCCAAGTTGTCCTAGAAAATCAGCCCCAGCATTTT. This codes for CASSQVVLENQPQHF.

The chain recombines TRBV7-3 with TRBJ2-7; perhaps TRBD2 as D (6 bases). This CDR3 region has 14 residues. Germline loops: CDR1 SGHTA, CDR2 FQGTGA. With 5 bases removed from V and 7 bases from J, the gap between germline ends came to 18 bases. The CDR3 sequence: CASSLGGGLGEQYF. In DNA, the CDR3 is TGTGCCAGCAGCCTCGGGGGAGGCCTAGGGGAGCAGTACTTC.

The chain recombines TRBV28 with TRBJ1-5, with unresolved D. The germline gives CDR1 MDHEN, CDR2 SYDVKM. The CDR3 spans 12 residues. The V end was cut by 5 bases, the J end by 6 bases, with 8 bases between. The CDR3 DNA is TGTGCCAGCAGTAGCGGCGGTCAGCCCCAGCATTTT. This encodes CASSSGGQPQHF.

The V and J genes are TRBV28 and TRBJ1-4; D ambiguous. Germline V gives CDR1 MDHEN, CDR2 SYDVKM. With 4 bases removed from V and 6 bases from J, the gap between germline ends came to 21 bases. The CDR3 is made up of 17 amino acids. CDR3 loop: CASSSSFTLLYHEKLFF. The CDR3, as DNA: TGTGCCAGCAGTTCCTCCTTTACCCTGCTCTACCATGAAAAACTGTTTTTT. The full variable domain, with the rest looked up from reference TRBV28 and TRBJ1-4, is DVKVTQSSRYLVKRTGEKVFLECVQDMDHENMFWYRQDPGLGLRLIYFSYDVKMKEKGDIPEGYSVSREKKERFSLILESASTNQTSMYLCASSSSFTLLYHEKLFFGSGTQLSVL.

The J gene is TRBJ2-5, the V gene TRBV7-2, with D perhaps TRBD2 (6 bases). The germline V and J ends were trimmed by 0 bases and 5 bases, with 10 bases remaining between them. This CDR3 is 14 amino acids long. Per the germline V gene, CDR1 is SGHTA and CDR2 is FQGNSA. The CDR3 protein is CASSLAGGWETQYF. The CDR3, as DNA: TGTGCCAGCAGCTTAGCGGGGGGATGGGAGACCCAGTACTTC.

In this sample, this clone turned up once. The chain couples TRBV4-3 to TRBJ2-7; 9 bases line up with TRBD1. The CDR3 is 17 amino acids. Trimming took 1 base from V and 2 from J; bases not matched to a gene: 9. CDR1 and CDR2 from the germline V gene are LGHNA and YSLEER. The CDR3 here is CASSQGLTGGAPYEQYF. The CDR3 nucleotides are TGCGCCAGCAGCCAAGGCCTTACAGGGGGCGCCCCCTACGAGCAGTACTTC.

This clone was seen a single time. V and J are TRBV19 and TRBJ1-5, with a tentative D call TRBD1 (5 bases). The CDR3 spans 15 residues. The V gene's germline CDR1 is LNHDA and CDR2 SQIVND (reference sequence). The ends were cut back, 7 bases at V and 5 bases at J, with 18 bases in the middle. CDR3 loop: CASKFGALHYQPQHF. In DNA, the CDR3 is TGTGCCAGTAAGTTTGGGGCACTCCACTATCAGCCCCAGCATTTT. Drawing the rest from reference TRBV19 and TRBJ1-5, the complete variable domain is DGGITQSPKYLFRKEGQNVTLSCEQNLNHDAMYWYRQDPGQGLRLIYYSQIVNDFQKGDIAEGYSVSREKKESFPLTVTSAQKNPTAFYLCASKFGALHYQPQHFGDGTRLSIL.

The chain has TRBV7-6 and TRBJ2-3; D is ambiguous. CDR3 length: 15 amino acids. V shed 5 bases and J shed 6 bases, with 18 bases lying between them. The germline gives CDR1 SGHVS, CDR2 FNYEAQ. CDR3 protein: CASSLRRGQLDTQYF. In DNA form, the CDR3 reads TGTGCCAGCAGCCTCAGACGAGGTCAATTGGATACGCAGTATTTT.

V and J are TRBV3-1 (or the pseudogene TRBV3-2) and TRBJ1-5; 7 bases are shared with TRBD1. The CDR3 extends over 15 amino acids. Germline values: CDR1 LGHDT, CDR2 YNNKEL (reference sequence). V lost 0 bases to trimming and J lost 6 bases; unmatched junction nucleotides: 5. In nucleotides, the CDR3 is TGTGCCAGCAGCCAAGATCTAGGGGGCGGTCAGCCCCAGCATTTT. It specifies CASSQDLGGGQPQHF.

The chain carries TRBV4-3 and TRBJ2-2, with D uncertain. Per the germline V gene, CDR1 is LGHNA and CDR2 is YSLEER. This CDR3 contains 14 residues. V lost 4 bases and J lost 3, with 9 bases in between. CDR3 nucleotide sequence: TGCGCCAGCAGCCGGGTAGGAGACACCGGGGAGCTGTTTTTT. Residues: CASSRVGDTGELFF.

This clone was seen a single time. The rearrangement uses TRBV11-3 and TRBJ2-5; no definite D call. The ends were cut back, 4 bases at V and 10 bases at J, with 13 bases in the middle. Germline V lookup: CDR1 SGHNT, CDR2 YENEEA. There are 12 residues in the CDR3. CDR3 in DNA: TGTGCCAGCAGCTCAAGCTCCCGTATCCAGTACTTC. It yields the protein CASSSSSRIQYF.

The genes are TRBV5-5 and TRBJ2-1, with 9 nucleotides matching TRBD2. The CDR3 loop spans 16 amino acids. Germline V CDR1 and CDR2: SGHKS, YYEKEE (reference sequence). After removal of 4 bases from V and 4 bases from J, the junction contained 9 bases not matched to a gene. The CDR3 region has the DNA TGTGCCAGCAGCGATGCGGGGGGGCGAGATTACAATGAGCAGTTCTTC. Amino acids: CASSDAGGRDYNEQFF.

The chain is built from TRBV7-2 and TRBJ1-3, with D perhaps matching TRBD1 (5 bases). Germline V gene lookup returns CDR1 SGHTA and CDR2 FQGNSA. The CDR3 is made up of 16 amino acids. Trimming left V 2 bases short and J 0 bases short, with 11 bases between. CDR3 residues: CASSLYGRVSGNTIYF. The CDR3 DNA reads as TGTGCCAGCAGCTTATATGGCAGGGTCTCTGGAAACACCATATATTTT.

CDR3 region: CAWTPLGHPDQPQHF. In nucleotides, the CDR3 is TGTGCCTGGACCCCACTTGGACATCCGGATCAGCCCCAGCATTTT. The chain employs TRBV30 and TRBJ1-5; tentative D call: TRBD1 (5 bases). Trimming pared 4 bases from V and 5 bases from J, leaving 18 bases between. Germline values: CDR1 GTSNPN, CDR2 SVGIG (reference sequence). The CDR3 length is 15 residues.